This T cell receptor (beta chain) was identified during a study of CD8+ T cells in alopecia areata. Study summary: The study gave tofacitinib for 6 to 18 months, then 6 months off drug.

The sample holds one count of this clone. Its antigen is as yet unknown. Extracted RNA was reverse transcribed, and the resulting cDNA served as sequencing template. TCRdb's copy holds only in-frame clones and misses some; the assay was immunoSEQ multiplex PCR. There are 150,000 or so clones in the sample; more than 85% occur only once, and 13% lies in the top ten. Findings and caveats of the study: Relative to normal scalp, lesional scalp, especially alopecia totalis/universalis, showed higher clonality. A single nonresponder leaves the baseline CD8+ expansion link to response uncertain. On tofacitinib, scalp and blood still held many of the expanded lesional clones.

The treatment was: oral pan-JAK inhibitor, 5-10 mg twice daily. The CDR3 has 16 amino acids. CDR1 is SGHRS, CDR2 YFSETQ, per germline. Trimming removed 0 bases from V and 2 bases from J, with 15 bases in between. This clonotype was obtained from a human donor with alopecia areata. The chain uses TRBV5-1 and TRBJ2-7, with D possibly being TRBD2 (7 bases). The source material was CD8+ T cells sorted from blood, sampled at week 4, from a patient treated with tofacitinib. CDR3 sequence (DNA): TGCGCCAGCAGCTTGGGCGGCGGGGGCACCACCTACGAGCAGTACTTC. This encodes CASSLGGGGTTYEQYF.